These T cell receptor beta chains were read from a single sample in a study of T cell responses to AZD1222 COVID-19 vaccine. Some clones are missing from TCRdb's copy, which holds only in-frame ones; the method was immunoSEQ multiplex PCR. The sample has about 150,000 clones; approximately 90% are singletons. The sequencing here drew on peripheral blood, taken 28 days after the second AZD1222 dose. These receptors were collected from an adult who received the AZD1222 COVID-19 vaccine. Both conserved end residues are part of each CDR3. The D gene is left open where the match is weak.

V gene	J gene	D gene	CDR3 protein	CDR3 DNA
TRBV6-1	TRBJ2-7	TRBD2	CASREAAGVNYEQYF	TGTGCCAGCAGAGAAGCGGCGGGAGTTAACTACGAGCAGTACTTC
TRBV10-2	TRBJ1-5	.	CASSESGGNQPQHF	TGCGCCAGCAGTGAGTCGGGGGGGAATCAGCCCCAGCATTTT
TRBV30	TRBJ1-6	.	CAWSVGRFLHF	TGTGCCTGGAGTGTGGGGCGTTTCCTCCACTTT
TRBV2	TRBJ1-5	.	CATGQGTNQPQHF	TGTGCCACCGGTCAGGGGACAAATCAGCCCCAGCATTTT
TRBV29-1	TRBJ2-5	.	CSVAETQYF	TGCAGCGTTGCCGAGACCCAGTACTTC
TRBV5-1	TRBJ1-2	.	CASSLEVSYGYTF	TGCGCCAGCAGCTTGGAGGTTTCATATGGCTACACCTTC
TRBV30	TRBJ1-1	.	CAWNTLEGGEAFF	TGTGCCTGGAACACTCTCGAAGGGGGTGAAGCTTTCTTT
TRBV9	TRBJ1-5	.	CASSVGRSPYSNQPQHF	TGTGCCAGCAGCGTAGGGCGCAGCCCCTATAGCAATCAGCCCCAGCATTTT
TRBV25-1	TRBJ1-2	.	CASSEYGLYGYTF	TGTGCCAGCAGTGAATATGGCCTCTATGGCTACACCTTC
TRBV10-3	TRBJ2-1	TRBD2	CAIGGSAGGYNEQFF	TGTGCCATAGGCGGGTCGGCGGGAGGGTACAATGAGCAGTTCTTC
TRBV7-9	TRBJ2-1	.	CASSLEVADNEQFF	TGTGCCAGCAGCTTAGAGGTAGCGGACAATGAGCAGTTCTTC
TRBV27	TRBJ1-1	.	CASSFGAVNTEAFF	TGTGCCAGCAGTTTTGGCGCAGTGAACACTGAAGCTTTCTTT
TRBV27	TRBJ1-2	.	CASSRYSNYGYTF	TGTGCCAGCAGTCGTTACAGTAACTATGGCTACACCTTC
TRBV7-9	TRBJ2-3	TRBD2	CASSLGTSGIIDTQYF	TGTGCCAGCAGCTTAGGGACTAGCGGGATTATAGATACGCAGTATTTT